These T cell receptor beta chains were read from a single sample in a study of blood T cell repertoires in COVID-19. TCRdb keeps only in-frame clones here, not all; method: immunoSEQ multiplex PCR. The table includes more than 250,000 clones, 75% to 90% detected once. Sequencing was performed on peripheral blood. These receptors were collected from a man in his sixties who had recovered from COVID-19. The CDR3 runs from the conserved cysteine through the conserved F or W. Each record gives: CDR3 protein, CDR3 DNA, J gene, D gene, V gene, clone size. A D gene is named only where the DNA matches it firmly. Clone size, where shown, is once, few, many, or a class for clones that have expanded.

CASSYSTGSSPLHF | TGTGCCAGCAGTTACTCGACAGGCTCTTCACCCCTCCACTTT | TRBJ1-6 | - | TRBV6-5 | -
CASSLFTDQETQYF | TGTGCCAGCAGCTTATTTACGGACCAAGAGACCCAGTACTTC | TRBJ2-5 | - | TRBV7-9 | -
CASSLESVRRIPGKNIQYF | TGTGCCAGCAGCTTAGAGAGTGTGCGGAGGATACCGGGGAAAAACATTCAGTACTTC | TRBJ2-4 | - | TRBV7-2 | -
CASSPTGANTGELFF | TGTGCCAGCAGCCCAACAGGGGCGAACACCGGGGAGCTGTTTTTT | TRBJ2-2 | TRBD1 | TRBV14 | -
CASSRTRSSYEQYF | TGTGCCAGCAGTCGGACTAGATCCTCCTACGAGCAGTACTTC | TRBJ2-7 | TRBD2 | TRBV2 | -
CSVRGATNEKLFF | TGCAGCGTTCGGGGGGCAACTAATGAAAAACTGTTTTTT | TRBJ1-4 | - | TRBV29-1 | -
CASSPLAGGSNIQYF | TGTGCCAGCAGTCCACTAGCGGGAGGATCAAACATTCAGTACTTC | TRBJ2-4 | TRBD2 | TRBV27 | -
CASSRGIGYGYTF | TGTGCCAGCAGTCGAGGAATTGGCTATGGCTACACCTTC | TRBJ1-2 | - | TRBV12-3/TRBV12-4 | -
CASSLGAGDEQFF | TGTGCCAGCAGCTTAGGGGCGGGGGATGAGCAGTTCTTC | TRBJ2-1 | TRBD2 | TRBV7-6 | -
CASSFPVGGYEQYF | TGTGCCAGCAGCTTCCCTGTGGGAGGGTACGAGCAGTACTTC | TRBJ2-7 | TRBD2 | TRBV7-9 | few
CASSMGGSIYEQFF | TGTGCCAGCAGCATGGGCGGGAGTATCTATGAGCAGTTCTTC | TRBJ2-1 | TRBD2 | TRBV5-5 | -
CASSLGQHSYEQYF | TGTGCCAGCAGCTTAGGACAGCACTCCTACGAGCAGTACTTC | TRBJ2-7 | - | TRBV7-8 | -
CASSESSFGRGLTF | TGCGCCAGCAGTGAGTCGTCTTTCGGCAGGGGGCTAACCTTC | TRBJ1-2 | TRBD1 | TRBV10-1 | -
CASSDPSGRTDTQYF | TGTGCCAGCAGTGACCCTAGCGGGAGAACAGATACGCAGTATTTT | TRBJ2-3 | TRBD2 | TRBV2 | -
CASSRDRGSYGYTF | TGTGCCAGCAGTCGGGACAGGGGTTCTTATGGCTACACCTTC | TRBJ1-2 | TRBD1 | TRBV6-5 | -
CASSPSQVEKLFF | TGTGCCAGCTCCCCCAGCCAGGTTGAAAAACTGTTTTTT | TRBJ1-4 | - | TRBV18 | -
CASSLVPDSPLHF | TGTGCCAGCAGCTTAGTCCCAGATTCACCCCTCCACTTT | TRBJ1-6 | - | TRBV7-2 | -
CASSQEGRSGYTF | TGTGCCAGCAGCCAAGAAGGAAGGAGCGGCTACACCTTC | TRBJ1-2 | - | TRBV3-1/TRBV3-2 | -
CASSYTPEAAYEQYF | TGTGCCAGCAGTTACACCCCGGAGGCGGCCTACGAGCAGTACTTC | TRBJ2-7 | - | TRBV6-6 | once
CASSLDRVFSGNTIYF | TGCGCCAGCAGCTTGGACAGGGTGTTCTCTGGAAACACCATATATTTT | TRBJ1-3 | - | TRBV5-1 | few
CASSLTGGDETQYF | TGTGCCAGCAGCTTGACAGGGGGCGACGAGACCCAGTACTTC | TRBJ2-5 | TRBD1 | TRBV5-6 | -
CASSPEVGAGNQPQHF | TGTGCCAGCAGCCCGGAGGTGGGGGCGGGCAATCAGCCCCAGCATTTT | TRBJ1-5 | - | TRBV5-8 | -
CASSPYRGGDEQFF | TGTGCCAGCTCACCGTATCGGGGGGGAGATGAGCAGTTCTTC | TRBJ2-1 | TRBD2 | TRBV18 | once
CATSRRQGPNEQFF | TGTGCCACCAGCAGACGACAGGGCCCTAATGAGCAGTTCTTC | TRBJ2-1 | TRBD1 | TRBV15 | -
CAIPGTSGYNEQFF | TGTGCCATCCCAGGGACTAGCGGATACAATGAGCAGTTCTTC | TRBJ2-1 | TRBD2 | TRBV7-9 | -
CASSHRGRGPNSPLHF | TGTGCCAGCAGCCACCGAGGAAGGGGGCCTAATTCACCCCTCCACTTT | TRBJ1-6 | TRBD1 | TRBV14 | -
CASSVEVARYNEQFF | TGTGCCAGCAGCGTCGAGGTAGCGCGCTACAATGAGCAGTTCTTC | TRBJ2-1 | - | TRBV7-6 | -
CASRQGVWAYEQYF | TGCGCCAGCAGACAGGGGGTCTGGGCCTACGAGCAGTACTTC | TRBJ2-7 | TRBD1 | TRBV5-1 | few
CASSSGGWGAFF | TGTGCCAGCAGTTCAGGGGGCTGGGGAGCTTTCTTT | TRBJ1-1 | TRBD1 | TRBV12-3/TRBV12-4 | few
CASSTQGAWYEQYF | TGTGCCAGCAGCACGCAGGGGGCGTGGTACGAGCAGTACTTC | TRBJ2-7 | TRBD1 | TRBV6-5 | few
CASRTGDAGEQYF | TGTGCCTCACGGACAGGGGACGCGGGTGAGCAGTACTTC | TRBJ2-7 | TRBD1 | TRBV6-1 | -
CASSRSYYTYEQYF | TGTGCCAGCAGCCGCTCGTACTACACCTACGAGCAGTACTTC | TRBJ2-7 | - | TRBV14 | -
CASSLGTGGSREKLFF | TGTGCCAGCAGCTTAGGGACAGGGGGCTCGCGTGAAAAACTGTTTTTT | TRBJ1-4 | TRBD1 | TRBV7-6 | -
CSVEDPGAYEQYF | TGCAGCGTTGAGGATCCGGGGGCCTACGAGCAGTACTTC | TRBJ2-7 | - | TRBV29-1 | -
CASSSTTSGSYNEQFF | TGTGCCAGCAGTTCCACGACTAGCGGGAGCTACAATGAGCAGTTCTTC | TRBJ2-1 | TRBD2 | TRBV7-9 | -
CASSPRGLNTGELFF | TGTGCCAGCAGTCCCAGGGGGCTTAACACCGGGGAGCTGTTTTTT | TRBJ2-2 | TRBD1 | TRBV2 | -
CASSPDTFLTDYGYTF | TGTGCCAGCAGCCCTGACACGTTCCTCACCGACTATGGCTACACCTTC | TRBJ1-2 | - | TRBV9 | -
CATSADRQGAGSKNIQYF | TGTGCCACCAGTGCAGACCGACAGGGGGCCGGGTCCAAAAACATTCAGTACTTC | TRBJ2-4 | TRBD1 | TRBV24-1 | -
CASSAPRQGAMGGYTF | TGTGCCAGCAGCGCCCCCCGACAGGGGGCAATGGGTGGCTACACCTTC | TRBJ1-2 | TRBD1 | TRBV3-1/TRBV3-2 | once
CASSQNLIAKNIQYF | TGTGCCAGCAGCCAGAATTTGATAGCCAAAAACATTCAGTACTTC | TRBJ2-4 | - | TRBV7-2 | -
CASSQFGGRSGNTIYF | TGTGCCAGCAGCCAATTCGGGGGACGGTCTGGAAACACCATATATTTT | TRBJ1-3 | - | TRBV3-1/TRBV3-2 | -
CASSPSGGAGYEQFF | TGTGCCAGCAGCCCTAGCGGGGGGGCTGGATATGAGCAGTTCTTC | TRBJ2-1 | TRBD2 | TRBV9 | -
CASSYAAGSNEQFF | TGTGCCAGCAGTTATGCCGCGGGAAGCAATGAGCAGTTCTTC | TRBJ2-1 | - | TRBV6-2/TRBV6-3 | -
CASSSGQYYGYTF | TGTGCCAGCAGTTCGGGACAGTACTATGGCTACACCTTC | TRBJ1-2 | TRBD1 | TRBV12-3/TRBV12-4 | once
CSASTKETQYF | TGCAGTGCTAGTACAAAGGAGACCCAGTACTTC | TRBJ2-5 | - | TRBV20-1 | -
CASSPLDPGNIQYF | TGTGCCAGCAGCCCCTTAGACCCCGGGAACATTCAGTACTTC | TRBJ2-4 | - | TRBV9 | -
CASSTGVKTDTQYF | TGTGCCAGCAGCACAGGGGTGAAGACAGATACGCAGTATTTT | TRBJ2-3 | TRBD1 | TRBV9 | -
CASSAGTSTYEQYF | TGCGCCAGCAGCGCGGGGACTTCGACCTACGAGCAGTACTTC | TRBJ2-7 | - | TRBV5-1 | -
CASSFSRNEQFF | TGTGCCAGCAGTTTTTCCCGCAATGAGCAGTTCTTC | TRBJ2-1 | - | TRBV28 | -
CASSPSGGRGSNQPQHF | TGTGCCAGCTCACCATCCGGGGGGCGAGGGAGCAATCAGCCCCAGCATTTT | TRBJ1-5 | - | TRBV18 | -
CASSVAASTNEKLFF | TGTGCCAGCAGCGTAGCAGCTTCAACTAATGAAAAACTGTTTTTT | TRBJ1-4 | - | TRBV7-6 | -
CASSDRGDQPQHF | TGTGCCAGCAGTGATCGCGGGGATCAGCCCCAGCATTTT | TRBJ1-5 | - | TRBV6-1 | -
CASTAQGAYEQYF | TGTGCCAGCACGGCACAGGGTGCCTACGAGCAGTACTTC | TRBJ2-7 | - | TRBV2 | -
CASSITRDYGYTF | TGTGCCAGCAGCATCACGAGGGACTATGGCTACACCTTC | TRBJ1-2 | - | TRBV2 | -